This T cell receptor (beta chain) comes out of a study of regulatory T cells in long-lasting Graves disease. Time point specified: persistent/refractory GD, antithyroid drugs over 5 years with positive TRAb. Researchers made the TCR library from RNA that was extracted from PBMCs. In building TCR beta libraries, iRepertoire HTBI primers were used together with Arm-PCR of CDR3 regions. Per the original methods: About 62 TRBV and around 15 TRBJ segments were identified across samples. TCRdb re-analysed the multiplex PCR reads in MiXCR, keeping a single row per CDR3 protein. TCRdb's processing, not the authors' own work, is the source of the V and J calls. The table includes 700,000 or so distinct CDR3 sequences, around 30% detected once. Concerning this clonotype itself: Antigen specificity is unknown.

Germline assignment: CDR1 SGHDN and CDR2 FVKESK. Trimming removed 1 base at V and 2 bases at J, with 15 bases between. The CDR3 is 16 amino acids. General study results and limits: Comparison showed that persistent patients shared more public clonotypes (2,741) than new patients (around 1,000). Under persistent disease, TRBV28, TRBJ1-2 and TRBJ2-5 were used preferentially. Newly diagnosed patients had higher TCR diversity than persistent Graves' patients did.

The V call is TRBV14, the J call TRBJ2-7; no definite D call. The receptor was isolated from a female donor with Graves disease. Material: peripheral blood mononuclear cells (PBMCs), obtained when the disease was refractory, from a patient treated with antithyroid drugs. The CDR3 DNA reads as TGTGCCAGCAGCCAAGGTCTCCCGACATCTACCTACGAGCAGTACTTC. It translates to CASSQGLPTSTYEQYF. The full variable domain, completed using reference TRBV14 and TRBJ2-7, is EAGVTQFPSHSVIEKGQTVTLRCDPISGHDNLYWYRRVMGKEIKFLLHFVKESKQDESGMPNNRFLAERTGGTYSTLKVQPAELEDSGVYFCASSQGLPTSTYEQYFGPGTRLTVT.